This T cell receptor (beta chain) is drawn from a study of T cell responses to AZD1222 COVID-19 vaccine. Study context: Recipients boosted at about 4 weeks or about 12 weeks are pooled. General observations from the study: The donor group comprised mostly white British people and more females; the analysis possibly underestimated clonal diversity.

About this clone: What it binds is not known.

The CDR3 is 10 amino acids. V lost 5 bases to trimming and J lost 6 bases, with 4 bases between them. Repertoires were generated with immunoSEQ multiplex PCR, while TCRdb's copy carries only in-frame clones and drops some. The table includes some 150,000 clones, over 85% detected once. The sample consisted of peripheral blood, taken on day 0 of AZD1222 vaccination. The V call is TRBV12-3 or TRBV12-4, the J call TRBJ1-2; D is ambiguous. The clonotype originates from an adult in good health. The CDR3 DNA reads as TGTGCCAGCAGTCGAAATGGCTACACCTTC. Residues: CASSRNGYTF.